The 15 T cell receptor beta chains in this list originate from one sample, sequenced in a study of regulatory T cells in long-lasting Graves disease. Time point described: newly diagnosed GD, antithyroid drugs for less than 3 months. Generation of the TCR library employed RNA extracted from PBMCs. Arm-PCR of CDR3 regions with iRepertoire HTBI primers generated TCR beta libraries. TCRdb re-called the multiplex PCR reads with MiXCR, one entry per CDR3 protein. The profile shows hundreds of thousands of distinct CDR3 sequences, approximately 15% of them singletons. Another study also made use of these data, one on T cells in Graves' hyperthyroidism and ophthalmopathy.

The input for sequencing was peripheral blood mononuclear cells (PBMCs), taken at new diagnosis, from a patient treated with antithyroid drugs. The receptors stem from a young man with Graves disease.

This clonotype was counted ten times or more. The chain carries TRBV12-3 or TRBV12-4 and TRBJ1-5; D is possibly TRBD1 (6 bases). The CDR3 runs 16 residues. V was clipped by 4 bases and J by 7 bases, with 20 bases between them. The chain's CDR3 is CASSSRSNRVTQPQHF. The CDR3 bases are TGTGCCAGCAGTTCCCGATCGAACAGGGTAACGCAGCCCCAGCATTTT.

This clonotype occurred many times. The rearrangement links TRBV20-1 to TRBJ1-5; 7 bases are a match to TRBD1. CDR3 length: 13 amino acids. Trimming removed 6 bases from V and 3 bases from J; junction bases left unmatched: 5. Germline CDR1 reads DFQATT; CDR2 reads SNEGSKA (reference sequence). Here the CDR3 reads CSAGTVVNQPQHF. CDR3 nucleotide sequence: TGCAGTGCCGGGACAGTTGTCAATCAGCCCCAGCATTTT.

This clonotype was seen a few times. A clone one base away is much larger, so this may be a read error. The chain uses TRBV10-3 and TRBJ1-1, with TRBD1 as a possible D gene (6 bases). Trimming took 0 bases from V and 11 from J, leaving 16 bases between them. Germline V CDR1 and CDR2: ENHRY, SYGVKD. This CDR3 contains 14 residues. CDR3: CAISESTGTLPAFF. In nucleotides, the CDR3 is TGTGCCATCAGTGAGTCTACAGGGACACTACCTGCTTTCTTT.

Details on this clonotype: A much larger clone lies a single base off, so this may be a read error. The chain employs TRBV4-3 and TRBJ2-3; D gene unclear. CDR1 is LGHNA, CDR2 YSLEER, per germline. The CDR3 runs to 15 residues. The CDR3 region has the DNA TGCACCAGCAGCCAAGCGCTAGTTAGCACAGATACGCAGTATTTT. Residues: CTSSQALVSTDTQYF.

In its sample, this clonotype was seen many times. The chain couples TRBV7-9 to TRBJ2-2; D not resolved. This CDR3 spans 15 amino acids. Germline CDR1 is SEHNR and CDR2 is FQNEAQ (reference sequence). V lost 2 bases, J lost 0 bases, and 7 bases lay in between. The CDR3 sequence: CASSLIGPNTGELFF. Written as DNA, the CDR3 is TGTGCCAGCAGCTTAATCGGCCCGAACACCGGGGAGCTGTTTTTT.

The chain is built from TRBV19 and TRBJ2-7; TRBD2 matches at 12 bases. Losses at the gene ends were 4 bases for V and 5 bases for J; bases not matched to a gene: 9. The CDR3 is made up of 16 amino acids. Per the germline V gene, CDR1 is LNHDA and CDR2 is SQIVND (reference sequence). CDR3 protein: CASSTGLLAGGHEQYF. The DNA of the CDR3 is TGTGCCAGTAGTACGGGATTACTAGCGGGAGGTCACGAGCAGTACTTC. The full variable domain, in which reference TRBV19 and TRBJ2-7 provide the parts outside the CDR3, is DGGITQSPKYLFRKEGQNVTLSCEQNLNHDAMYWYRQDPGQGLRLIYYSQIVNDFQKGDIAEGYSVSREKKESFPLTVTSAQKNPTAFYLCASSTGLLAGGHEQYFGPGTRLTVT.

This clonotype appeared many times. V is TRBV6-1 and J is TRBJ2-7; D is ambiguous. Per germline, CDR1 MNHNS and CDR2 SASEGT. This CDR3 has 14 amino acids. The V end lost 6 bases, the J end lost 0 bases, and 12 bases lay between the germline ends. The CDR3 loop reads CASRLTGDSYEQYF. CDR3 bases: TGTGCCAGCAGACTGACGGGCGACTCCTACGAGCAGTACTTC.

This clonotype was observed at least ten times. The chain carries TRBV3-1 and TRBJ2-7, with a possible D match to TRBD2 (5 bases). This CDR3 comprises 13 residues. CDR1 is LGHDT and CDR2 is YNNKEL in the germline V gene (reference sequence). Trimming removed 4 bases from V and 6 bases from J, with 13 bases in between. CDR3 protein: CASSLREVREQYF. In DNA, the CDR3 is TGTGCCAGCAGCCTTCGGGAAGTTCGCGAGCAGTACTTC.

This clonotype was picked up many times. This chain uses TRBV29-1 with TRBJ2-3; D call uncertain. Germline V gene sequence: CDR1 SQVTM, CDR2 ANQGSEA. V shed 7 bases and J shed 3 bases, with 11 bases lying between them. The CDR3 consists of 12 residues. CDR3 DNA sequence: TGCAGCGCTAGGATGTGGACAGATACGCAGTATTTT. Its translation: CSARMWTDTQYF.

This clonotype was observed many times. The rearrangement joins TRBV12-3 or TRBV12-4 to TRBJ1-3; the match to TRBD1 covers 8 bases. The V gene end was trimmed by 5 bases and the J gene end by 0 bases; junction bases not matched to a gene: 6. CDR3 length: 16 residues. CDR3 DNA: TGTGCCAGCAGTCTGCAGGGGGCTTCCTCTGGAAACACCATATATTTT. Its translation: CASSLQGASSGNTIYF.

Ten or more counts support this clonotype. The chain combines TRBV18 with TRBJ2-1, with 7 bases that match TRBD2. CDR3 length: 17 amino acids. V trimming: 0 bases; J trimming: 1 base; junction bases outside the gene matches: 6. The germline V gene encodes CDR1 KGHSH and CDR2 LQKENI. DNA for the CDR3: TGTGCCAGCTCACCACCCAAGACTAGCAGGTCCTACAATGAGCAGTTCTTC. Protein: CASSPPKTSRSYNEQFF.

This clonotype was seen ten or more times. The genes are TRBV27 and TRBJ2-1, with a possible D match to TRBD2 (6 bases). CDR3 length: 15 amino acids. Trimming removed 2 bases at V and 4 bases at J, with 12 bases between. Germline CDR1 and CDR2: MNHEY and SMNVEV (reference sequence). This CDR3 is CASSLRLARYNEQFF. The CDR3 DNA sequence: TGTGCCAGCAGTTTAAGGCTAGCGCGTTACAATGAGCAGTTCTTC.

The chain recombines TRBV10-3 with TRBJ2-7; 11 nucleotides align to TRBD2. Germline loops: CDR1 ENHRY, CDR2 SYGVKD. The CDR3 consists of 16 residues. V shed 4 bases and J 0 bases; nucleotides not matched to a gene: 5. CDR3 in amino acids: CAISGRGTSGSYEQYF. The CDR3 region has the DNA TGTGCCATCAGTGGGCGGGGGACTAGCGGCTCCTACGAGCAGTACTTC.

This chain joins TRBV29-1 and TRBJ2-5; D not resolved. This CDR3 is built from 13 residues. The V end lost 1 base, the J end lost 3 bases, and 9 bases lay between the germline ends. Germline V gene sequence: CDR1 SQVTM, CDR2 ANQGSEA. The CDR3 DNA reads TGCAGCGTTGAAGTCCCCAGAAAAGAGACCCAGTACTTC. Protein sequence: CSVEVPRKETQYF.

This clonotype was seen ten or more times. The chain uses TRBV10-1 and TRBJ1-2; 12 bases align to TRBD1. The CDR3 sequence is 16 residues long. The V and J ends lost 5 bases and 8 bases, in that order; junction bases with no gene match: 12. From germline, CDR1 is WNHNN and CDR2 SYGVQD (reference sequence). For the CDR3, the DNA is TGCGCCAGCAGTTTCCGGGACAGGGGGCTAGGAGGAGGCTACACCTTC. This gives the protein CASSFRDRGLGGGYTF.